These T cell receptor gamma chains were read from a single sample in a study of intestinal T cells in coeliac disease. TCRdb reprocessed the multiplex PCR reads using CATT. The data hold fewer than 650 gamma-chain clones, with 40% to 60% observed a single time. Source material: a duodenal biopsy. The receptors here all came from a human donor with celiac disease. Both conserved end residues are part of each CDR3. A clone size is listed for some rows: how often the clone was seen (once, few, many), or a class if it is expanded.

J gene: TRGJP1
clone size: .
V gene: TRGV9
CDR3 DNA: TGTGCCTTGTGGGAGGCAGCTCACTTGGTTGAATTCAAGATATTT
CDR3 protein: CALWEAAHLVEFKIF

J gene: TRGJ1/TRGJ2
clone size: .
V gene: TRGV10
CDR3 DNA: TGTGCTGCGTGGGGATTGGGCGAGAAACTCTTT
CDR3 protein: CAAWGLGEKLF

J gene: TRGJ1/TRGJ2
clone size: .
V gene: TRGV4
CDR3 DNA: TGTGCCACCCTATTTGATTATAAGAAACTCTTT
CDR3 protein: CATLFDYKKLF

J gene: TRGJP1
clone size: .
V gene: TRGV10
CDR3 DNA: TGTGCTGCGTGGGATTATAAGGGTCGCACTGGTTGGTTCAAGATATTT
CDR3 protein: CAAWDYKGRTGWFKIF

J gene: TRGJP1
clone size: hyperexpanded
V gene: TRGV11
CDR3 DNA: TGTGCCTGCTGGATTAGGCCGGGAGGTTGGTTCAAGATATTT
CDR3 protein: CACWIRPGGWFKIF

J gene: TRGJ1/TRGJ2
clone size: few
V gene: TRGV3
CDR3 DNA: TGTGCCACCTGGAGCCATTATTATAAGAAACTCTTT
CDR3 protein: CATWSHYYKKLF

J gene: TRGJP2
clone size: .
V gene: TRGV11
CDR3 DNA: TGTGCCTGCTGGATTAGGCCTAGGGGTAGTGATTGGATCAAGACGTTT
CDR3 protein: CACWIRPRGSDWIKTF

J gene: TRGJP2
clone size: .
V gene: TRGV11
CDR3 DNA: TGTGCCTGCTGGATTAGGCCTAGGGTACGTTGGATTGGAATCAAGACGTTT
CDR3 protein: CACWIRPRVRWIGIKTF

J gene: TRGJ1/TRGJ2
clone size: hyperexpanded
V gene: TRGV10
CDR3 DNA: TGTGCTGGGGGACCCCAGGGTTATTATAAGAAACTCTTT
CDR3 protein: CAGGPQGYYKKLF

J gene: TRGJ1/TRGJ2
clone size: .
V gene: TRGV4
CDR3 DNA: TGTGCCACCTGGGATGGTCCGAATTATTATAAGAAACTCTTT
CDR3 protein: CATWDGPNYYKKLF

J gene: TRGJ1/TRGJ2
clone size: large
V gene: TRGV2
CDR3 DNA: TGTGCCACCTGGGGCTATTATAAGAAACTCTTT
CDR3 protein: CATWGYYKKLF

J gene: TRGJP1
clone size: .
V gene: TRGV10
CDR3 DNA: TGTGCTGCGTGGATCATTGGTTCAAAGATATTT
CDR3 protein: CAAWIIGSKIF

J gene: TRGJ1/TRGJ2
clone size: .
V gene: TRGV8
CDR3 DNA: TGTGCCATCCTGGGATTGGTTTTTTATAAGAAACTCTTT
CDR3 protein: CAILGLVFYKKLF

J gene: TRGJP1
clone size: .
V gene: TRGV8
CDR3 DNA: TGTGCCACCTGGGTTCGGTTCAAGATATTT
CDR3 protein: CATWVRFKIF

J gene: TRGJ1/TRGJ2
clone size: few
V gene: TRGV4
CDR3 DNA: TGTGCCACCTGCAAACCCCCCATTTATTATAAGAAACTCTTT
CDR3 protein: CATCKPPIYYKKLF

J gene: TRGJ1/TRGJ2
clone size: few
V gene: TRGV2
CDR3 DNA: TGTGCCACCTGGGACGGTCCCTTTTATTATAAGAAACTCTTT
CDR3 protein: CATWDGPFYYKKLF

J gene: TRGJ1/TRGJ2
clone size: large
V gene: TRGV10
CDR3 DNA: TGTGCTGCGTGGCCTAAGAAACTCTTT
CDR3 protein: CAAWPKKLF

J gene: TRGJ1/TRGJ2
clone size: few
V gene: TRGV10
CDR3 DNA: TGTGCTGCGTGGGATTATAATGGGGGGACATATAAGAAACTCTTT
CDR3 protein: CAAWDYNGGTYKKLF

J gene: TRGJ1/TRGJ2
clone size: large
V gene: TRGV2
CDR3 DNA: TGTGCCACCTGGGTCCCTGGCGGCGAGAAACTCTTT
CDR3 protein: CATWVPGGEKLF

J gene: TRGJ1/TRGJ2
clone size: once
V gene: TRGV4
CDR3 DNA: TGTGCCACCTGGGATGGCCCCCACCCTTATTATAAGAAACTCTTT
CDR3 protein: CATWDGPHPYYKKLF

J gene: TRGJP1
clone size: .
V gene: TRGV10
CDR3 DNA: TGTGCTGCCCCCTACTATACCACTGGTTGGTTCAAGATATTT
CDR3 protein: CAAPYYTTGWFKIF

J gene: TRGJP1
clone size: .
V gene: TRGV10
CDR3 DNA: TGTGCTGCGGACCCCGACACTGGTTGGTTCAAGATATTT
CDR3 protein: CAADPDTGWFKIF

J gene: TRGJ1/TRGJ2
clone size: .
V gene: TRGV10
CDR3 DNA: TGTGCTGCGTGGGATTTCTTTCCTTATTATAAGAAACTCTTT
CDR3 protein: CAAWDFFPYYKKLF

J gene: TRGJ1/TRGJ2
clone size: .
V gene: TRGV9
CDR3 DNA: TGTGCCTTGTGCGTTCCCCCGAATTATTATAAGAAACTCTTT
CDR3 protein: CALCVPPNYYKKLF